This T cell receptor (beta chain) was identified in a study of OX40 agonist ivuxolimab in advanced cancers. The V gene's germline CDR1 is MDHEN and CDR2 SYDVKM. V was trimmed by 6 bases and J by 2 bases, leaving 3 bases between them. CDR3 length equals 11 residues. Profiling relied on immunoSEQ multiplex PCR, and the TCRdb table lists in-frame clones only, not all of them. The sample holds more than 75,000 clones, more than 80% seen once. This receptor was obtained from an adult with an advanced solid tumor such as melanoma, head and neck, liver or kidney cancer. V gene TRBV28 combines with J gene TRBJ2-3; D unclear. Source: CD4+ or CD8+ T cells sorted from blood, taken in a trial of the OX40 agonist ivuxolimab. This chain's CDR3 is CASRATDTQYF. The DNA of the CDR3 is TGTGCCAGCAGGGCCACAGATACGCAGTATTTT.